This T cell receptor beta chain derives from a study of radiotherapy plus CTLA-4 blockade in lung cancer. General study findings and limits: Blood saw expansion of tumor-derived TCR clones after radiotherapy plus ipilimumab.

Notes on this clone: Its antigen is undetermined.

V lost 4 bases to trimming and J lost 4 bases; unmatched junction nucleotides: 9. The CDR3 has 15 residues. Per germline, CDR1 MNHEY and CDR2 SVGAGI. Sequenced by immunoSEQ multiplex PCR; TCRdb stores in-frame clones only, minus some. The data contain 85,000 to 130,000 clones, 70% to 90% of them singletons. This sample comprised peripheral blood, obtained from a patient treated with radiotherapy plus ipilimumab. The receptor was derived from a human donor with non-small cell lung cancer that progressed on radiotherapy plus ipilimumab. Some clones in this sample may be carry-over from other donors' samples. V usage is TRBV6-5 and J usage is TRBJ2-5, with 7 bases aligning to TRBD2. The CDR3 spells CASSWTRAGLETQYF. The DNA of the CDR3 is TGTGCCAGCAGTTGGACTAGGGCGGGGTTAGAGACCCAGTACTTC.